The source of this T cell receptor (beta chain) is a study of blood T cell repertoires in COVID-19. Sequenced by immunoSEQ multiplex PCR; TCRdb stores in-frame clones only, minus some. This sample has 150,000 or so clones, with approximately 88% found just once. The V gene lost 5 bases and the J gene lost 2 bases, with 11 bases spanning the gap. This CDR3 is built from 14 residues. Germline values: CDR1 SGHRS, CDR2 YFSETQ. The source material was peripheral blood. The receptor was derived from a woman aged 60-75 years with acute or convalescent COVID-19. The chain uses TRBV5-1 and TRBJ1-5; D perhaps matches TRBD1 (5 bases). The DNA for the CDR3 is TGCGCCAGCAGTCAGGGCAGTGGCAATCAGCCCCAGCATTTT. Amino acids: CASSQGSGNQPQHF.